Sequencing of this T cell receptor beta chain was carried out in a study of shared clonotypes between healthy human individuals. At the level of the study: Donor composition was a couple of women and three men, aged 18 to 49. Findings and caveats of the study: Clonotypes that were shared across four donors made up 4.5% to 5% of naive CD4 clonotypes.

TCRdb's table, derived via immunoSEQ multiplex PCR, lists solely in-frame clones and lacks some. The table records about 1,800,000 clones, approximately 94% of them present only once. A note on this clone: Its antigen remains unknown.

Trimming removed 5 bases from V and 4 bases from J; junction bases left unmatched: 6. This CDR3 spans 15 amino acids. The germline V gene has CDR1 SGHTA and CDR2 FQGNSA. The naive CD8 subset, CD45RO-negative cells positively selected for CCR7, excluded terminally differentiated effector memory CD45RA+ cells. The sequenced material came from naive CD8+ T cells sorted from blood. The genes are TRBV7-2 and TRBJ2-7, with 12 nucleotides matching TRBD2. This TCR was sampled from a man aged 18 to 30 in good health. The CDR3 nucleotides are TGTGCCAGCAGCCCGCGGACTAGCGGGGTTTACGAGCAGTACTTC. Translation: CASSPRTSGVYEQYF.